One sample yielded the 10 T cell receptor beta chains listed below, sequenced in a study of CD8 T cells in Susac syndrome. With random hexamers, about 0.5 to 1 ug RNA was reverse transcribed. In TCRdb, the immunoSEQ multiplex PCR reads were re-called with MiXCR into one record per CDR3 protein. This sample has about 180,000 distinct CDR3 sequences, with 85% to 95% found just once. Sequencing was performed on CD4+ T cells from PBMCs. These receptors were collected from a human donor with Susac syndrome.

V gene TRBV11-2 combines with J gene TRBJ2-7; possible D gene TRBD2, 7 bases. The CDR3 totals 17 residues. Per the germline V gene, CDR1 is SGHAT and CDR2 is FQNNGV. The ends were cut back, 1 base at V and 5 bases at J, with 21 bases in the middle. CDR3 loop: CASSLVGLRGAVDEQYF. CDR3 DNA sequence: TGTGCCAGCAGCTTAGTGGGGTTACGGGGGGCCGTCGACGAGCAGTACTTC.

The chain employs TRBV10-3 and TRBJ1-2, with D possibly TRBD1 on 5 matching bases. The V gene lost 3 bases and the J gene lost 6 bases, with 14 bases spanning the gap. The germline gives CDR1 ENHRY, CDR2 SYGVKD. CDR3 length: 14 amino acids. CDR3 protein: CAISDNRDGDGYTF. The CDR3 DNA reads TGTGCCATCAGTGACAACCGGGACGGAGATGGCTACACCTTC.

The chain carries TRBV30 and TRBJ1-4, with TRBD1 as a possible D gene (6 bases). This CDR3 contains 13 residues. Germline values: CDR1 GTSNPN, CDR2 SVGIG (reference sequence). Trimming left V 5 bases short and J 5 bases short, with 12 bases between. CDR3 in DNA: TGTGCCTGGGAGGGGGGCCCGAATGAAAAACTGTTTTTT. Translation: CAWEGGPNEKLFF.

The rearrangement joins TRBV7-3 to TRBJ1-4; the D is unclear. Germline-derived CDR1 and CDR2 are SGHTA and FQGTGA. The CDR3 sequence is 14 residues long. V lost 10 bases, J lost 6 bases, and 18 bases lay in between. This CDR3 reads CAKGTGRAYEKLFF. The CDR3 coding sequence is TGTGCCAAGGGCACTGGCCGAGCATATGAAAAACTGTTTTTT.

The genes are TRBV3-1 and TRBJ1-5; no firm D call. The CDR3 has 16 residues. Germline-derived CDR1 and CDR2 are LGHDT and YNNKEL (reference sequence). Trimming left V 1 base short and J 3 bases short, with 13 bases between. CDR3 bases: TGTGCCAGCAGCCAAGGTTTCAGGAAGCTCAATCAGCCCCAGCATTTT. Translating it yields CASSQGFRKLNQPQHF.

This chain's CDR3 is CASSLPGSGGPISTDTQYF. The CDR3 coding sequence is TGTGCCAGCAGCCTCCCGGGTAGCGGGGGACCCATAAGCACAGATACGCAGTATTTT. The chain carries TRBV7-2 and TRBJ2-3; 9 bases are a match to TRBD2. CDR1 SGHTA and CDR2 FQGNSA come from the germline V gene. V gave up 5 bases and J gave up 0 bases; unmatched junction bases: 15. The CDR3 has 19 amino acids. The complete variable domain, with remaining parts taken from reference TRBV7-2 and TRBJ2-3, reads GAGVSQSPSNKVTEKGKDVELRCDPISGHTALYWYRQSLGQGLEFLIYFQGNSAPDKSGLPSDRFSAERTGGSVSTLTIQRTQQEDSAVYLCASSLPGSGGPISTDTQYFGPGTRLTVL.

The V and J genes are TRBV6-1 and TRBJ2-3; 7 bases line up with TRBD2. The CDR3 runs to 19 residues. Germline V lookup: CDR1 MNHNS, CDR2 SASEGT. Trimming cost V 7 bases and J 0 bases; bases outside gene matches: 19. This chain's CDR3 is CASNRKPRNSGPSTDTQYF. The DNA of the CDR3 is TGTGCCAGCAACAGGAAGCCTCGAAATAGCGGGCCTAGCACAGATACGCAGTATTTT.

The gene calls are TRBV7-6 and TRBJ1-1, with TRBD1 as a possible D gene (5 bases). V lost 2 bases and J 3 bases, leaving 10 bases between the germline ends. Germline lookup yields CDR1 SGHVS and CDR2 FNYEAQ. The CDR3 loop spans 14 amino acids. DNA for the CDR3: TGTGCCAGCAGCTTAATGGGGGGAGACACTGAAGCTTTCTTT. Protein sequence: CASSLMGGDTEAFF.

The chain is built from TRBV20-1 and TRBJ2-5, with a possible D match to TRBD2 (6 bases). The CDR3 loop spans 17 amino acids. Trimming removed 4 bases at V and 0 bases at J, with 21 bases between. CDR1 and CDR2 from the germline V gene are DFQATT and SNEGSKA (reference sequence). The CDR3 spells CSAIPAISGKYQETQYF. CDR3 in DNA: TGCAGTGCTATTCCTGCGATTAGCGGAAAGTACCAAGAGACCCAGTACTTC.

The chain recombines TRBV12-3 or TRBV12-4 with TRBJ2-6; D is ambiguous. This CDR3 has 15 residues. V lost 6 bases and J lost 2, with 11 bases in between. In nucleotides, the CDR3 is TGTGCCAGCAGAGGGATTGGTACTGGGGCCAACGTCCTGACTTTC. Encoded protein: CASRGIGTGANVLTF.